This T cell receptor (beta chain) was sequenced during a study of cytomegalovirus exposure and HLA in healthy donors. The study, taken as a whole, reports: The analysis excluded some indistinguishable V segments, including TRBV6-2 and TRBV6-3. It was 150 or so TCR beta chains that were listed as cytomegalovirus-associated. In a later analysis, TCR beta V- and J-gene trimming was associated with a missense DCLRE1C variant. The productive fraction for most TCR beta V segments was about 87% or about 30% in an earlier analysis.

The junction had 4 bases not matched to a gene; V was cut back by 7 bases and J by 3 bases. The CDR3 contains 13 residues. The V gene's germline CDR1 is MNHEY and CDR2 SVGAGI. Researchers ran the PCR with 60 Vbeta and 13 Jbeta primers. Data came from immunoSEQ multiplex PCR; TCRdb stores just in-frame clones and leaves some out. The table lists 130,000 to 150,000 clones, roughly 65% of them singletons. To note about this clone: Antigen specificity is unknown.

The receptor's source is a man in his sixties in good health and CMV-seronegative. The V and J genes are TRBV6-5 and TRBJ1-1, with 8 positions matching TRBD1. Sequencing was carried out using PBMCs. CDR3 loop: CASTLTGDTEAFF. The CDR3 DNA follows: TGTGCCAGCACTTTGACAGGGGACACTGAAGCTTTCTTT.